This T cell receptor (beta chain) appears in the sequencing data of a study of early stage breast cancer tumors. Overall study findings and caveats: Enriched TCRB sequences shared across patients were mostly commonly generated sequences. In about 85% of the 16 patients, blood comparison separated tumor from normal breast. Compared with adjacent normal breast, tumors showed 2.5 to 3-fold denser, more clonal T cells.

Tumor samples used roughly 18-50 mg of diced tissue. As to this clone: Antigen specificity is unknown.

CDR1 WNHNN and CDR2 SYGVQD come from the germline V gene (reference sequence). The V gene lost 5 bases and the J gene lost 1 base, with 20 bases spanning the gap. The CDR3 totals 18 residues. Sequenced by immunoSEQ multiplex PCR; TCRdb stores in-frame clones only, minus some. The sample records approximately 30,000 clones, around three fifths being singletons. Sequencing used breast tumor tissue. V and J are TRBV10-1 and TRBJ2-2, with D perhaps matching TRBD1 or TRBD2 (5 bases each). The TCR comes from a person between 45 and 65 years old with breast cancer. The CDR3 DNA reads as TGCGCCAGCAGTTGCCCCGGGGCCATAATATTGAACACCGGGGAGCTGTTTTTT. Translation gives CASSCPGAIILNTGELFF.